This T cell receptor beta chain is from a study of blood T cells in healthy people across ages. The V end lost 10 bases, the J end lost 10 bases, and 26 bases lay between the germline ends. This CDR3 is 15 amino acids long. From germline, CDR1 is MNHEY and CDR2 SVGEGT. Through a sample-barcoded 5' primer and a J-beta primer mix, a second PCR was run for roughly 7 to 11 cycles. Every cDNA was tagged by a template-switch adaptor with 12 random nucleotides. One entry per CDR3 protein results from TCRdb running MiXCR on the 5' RACE reads. The data contain roughly 800,000 distinct CDR3 sequences, 55% to 75% of them singletons.

Sequencing was performed on blood. The chain carries TRBV6-2 or TRBV6-3 and TRBJ2-1; the D is unclear. The clonotype comes from a man aged 25 to 40 in good health. DNA of the CDR3: TGTGCCACCAGACCTGCATTTCGGCGATTGAAGGAGCAGTTCTTC. This translates into CATRPAFRRLKEQFF.